The 2 T cell receptor beta chains below were found in one sample sequenced in a study of neurological immune-mediated disorders. TCRdb re-derived calls from the 5' RACE reads in MiXCR, one entry per CDR3 protein. The sample yields about 84,000 distinct CDR3 sequences, about 9.3% seen once. Source material: PBMCs. These receptor sequences come from a man aged 35-49 years in good health.

This clonotype occurred many times. CDR3 sequence (DNA): TGTGCCATCAGTGACAGGGCCACAGATACGCAGTATTTT. Its translation: CAISDRATDTQYF. The chain links TRBV10-3 to TRBJ2-3; possibly TRBD1 for D (5 bases). CDR1 is ENHRY, CDR2 SYGVKD, per germline. The length of the CDR3 is 13 residues. Trimming left V 3 bases short and J 2 bases short, with 6 bases between.

This clonotype was detected ten times or more. The chain couples TRBV5-1 to TRBJ1-1; D is possibly TRBD1 (5 bases). From germline, CDR1 is SGHRS and CDR2 YFSETQ. This CDR3 has 14 amino acids. V dropped 1 base and J dropped 7 bases, with 14 bases sitting between them. The CDR3 here is CASSLQGMRDEAFF. The CDR3 nucleotides are TGCGCCAGCAGCTTGCAGGGTATGAGGGATGAAGCTTTCTTT.